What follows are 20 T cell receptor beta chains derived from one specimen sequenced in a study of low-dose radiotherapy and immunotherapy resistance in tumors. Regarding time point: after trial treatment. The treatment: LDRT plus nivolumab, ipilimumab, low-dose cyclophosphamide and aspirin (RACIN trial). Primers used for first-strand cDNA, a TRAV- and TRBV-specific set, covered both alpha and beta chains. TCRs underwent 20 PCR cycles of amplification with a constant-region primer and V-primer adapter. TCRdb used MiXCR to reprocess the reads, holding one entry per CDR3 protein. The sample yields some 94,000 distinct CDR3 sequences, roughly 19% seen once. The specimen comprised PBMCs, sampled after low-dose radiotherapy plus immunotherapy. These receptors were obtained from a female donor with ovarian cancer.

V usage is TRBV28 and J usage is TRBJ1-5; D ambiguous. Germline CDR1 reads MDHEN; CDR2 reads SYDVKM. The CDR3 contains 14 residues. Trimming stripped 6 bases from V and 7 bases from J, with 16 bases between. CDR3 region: CASSPGPYGQPQHF. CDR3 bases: TGTGCCAGCAGCCCCGGGCCTTATGGACAGCCCCAGCATTTT.

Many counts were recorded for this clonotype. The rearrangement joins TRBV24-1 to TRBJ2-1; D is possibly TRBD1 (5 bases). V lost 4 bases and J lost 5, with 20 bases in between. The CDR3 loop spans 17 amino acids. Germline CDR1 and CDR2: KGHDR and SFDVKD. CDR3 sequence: CATSDRPRVDLDNEQFF. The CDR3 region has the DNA TGTGCCACCAGTGACCGCCCCAGGGTGGATCTGGACAATGAGCAGTTCTTC.

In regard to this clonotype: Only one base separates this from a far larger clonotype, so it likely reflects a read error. CDR3 DNA: TGTGCCAGCAGCGTAGAGCTGGGCAGGGGGCAGGGTGAGCAGTACTTC. It yields the protein CASSVELGRGQGEQYF. The chain carries TRBV9 and TRBJ2-7; 8 positions match TRBD1. Unmatched junction bases numbered 12, after V lost 0 bases and J lost 7 bases. In germline, CDR1 is SGDLS, CDR2 YYNGEE. The CDR3 contains 16 residues.

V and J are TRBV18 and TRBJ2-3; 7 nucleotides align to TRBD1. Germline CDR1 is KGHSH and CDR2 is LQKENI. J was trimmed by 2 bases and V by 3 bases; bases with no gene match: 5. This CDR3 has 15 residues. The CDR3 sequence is CASSPSGQSTDTQYF. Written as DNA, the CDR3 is TGTGCCAGCTCACCCTCGGGACAGTCCACAGATACGCAGTATTTT.

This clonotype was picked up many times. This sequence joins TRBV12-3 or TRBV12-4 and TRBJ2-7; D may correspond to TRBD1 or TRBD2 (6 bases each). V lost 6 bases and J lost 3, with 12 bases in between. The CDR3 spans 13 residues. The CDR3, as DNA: TGTGCCAGCAGGACAGAGGGGGGCTACGAGCAGTACTTC. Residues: CASRTEGGYEQYF.

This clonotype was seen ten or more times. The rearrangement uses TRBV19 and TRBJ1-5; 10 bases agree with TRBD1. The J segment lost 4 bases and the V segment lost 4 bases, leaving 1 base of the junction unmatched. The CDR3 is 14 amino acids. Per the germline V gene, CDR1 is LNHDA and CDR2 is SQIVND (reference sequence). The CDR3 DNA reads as TGTGCCAGTAGTAAGGGACAGGGGAATCAGCCCCAGCATTTT. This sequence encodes CASSKGQGNQPQHF.

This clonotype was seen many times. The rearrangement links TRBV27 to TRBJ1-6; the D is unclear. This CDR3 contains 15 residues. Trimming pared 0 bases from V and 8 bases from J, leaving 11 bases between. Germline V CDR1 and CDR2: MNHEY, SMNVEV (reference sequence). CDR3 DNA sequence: TGTGCCAGCAGTTTATCGCCGGGAAGTCATTCACCCCTCCACTTT. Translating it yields CASSLSPGSHSPLHF.

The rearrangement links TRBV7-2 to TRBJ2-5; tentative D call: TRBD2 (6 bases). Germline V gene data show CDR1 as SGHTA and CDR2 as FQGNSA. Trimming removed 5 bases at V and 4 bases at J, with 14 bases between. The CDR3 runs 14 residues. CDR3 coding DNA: TGTGCCAGCAGCCCCGAGACTAGAACAGAGACCCAGTACTTC. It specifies CASSPETRTETQYF.

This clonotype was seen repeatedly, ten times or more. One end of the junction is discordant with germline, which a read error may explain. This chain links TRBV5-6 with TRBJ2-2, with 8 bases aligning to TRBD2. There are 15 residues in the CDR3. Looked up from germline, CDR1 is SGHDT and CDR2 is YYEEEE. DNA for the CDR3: TGCGCCAGCAGCCAGAGCGGGAGAACTGCGGGGGAGCTGTTTTTT. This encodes CASSQSGRTAGELFF.

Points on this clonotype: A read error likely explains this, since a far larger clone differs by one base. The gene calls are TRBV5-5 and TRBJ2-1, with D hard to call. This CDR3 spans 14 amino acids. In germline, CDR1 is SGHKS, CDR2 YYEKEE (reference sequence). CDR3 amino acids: CASSSVVGPNEQFF. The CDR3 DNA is TGCGCCAGCAGCTCGGTGGTCGGGCCCAATGAGCAGTTCTTC.

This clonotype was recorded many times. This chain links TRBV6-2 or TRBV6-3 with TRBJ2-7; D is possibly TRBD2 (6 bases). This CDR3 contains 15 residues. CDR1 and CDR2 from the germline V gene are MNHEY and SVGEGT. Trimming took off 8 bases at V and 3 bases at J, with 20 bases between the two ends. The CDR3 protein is CASFRAGAGSYEQYF. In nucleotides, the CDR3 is TGTGCCAGCTTCAGAGCGGGTGCGGGCAGCTACGAGCAGTACTTC.

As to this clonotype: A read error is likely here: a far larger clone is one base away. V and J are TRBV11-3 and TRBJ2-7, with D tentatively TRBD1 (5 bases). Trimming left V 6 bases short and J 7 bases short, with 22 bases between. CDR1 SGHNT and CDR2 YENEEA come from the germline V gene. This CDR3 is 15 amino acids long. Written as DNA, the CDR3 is TGTGCCAGCAGGCACCGCGGACAACTCTACAATGAGCAGTACTTC. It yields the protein CASRHRGQLYNEQYF.

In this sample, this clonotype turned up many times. The CDR3 here is CASSLGRGRGSTDTQYF. The CDR3, as DNA: TGTGCCAGCAGCTTGGGGAGAGGGCGGGGTAGCACAGATACGCAGTATTTT. V and J are TRBV7-2 and TRBJ2-3; tentatively, D is TRBD2 (6 bases). Germline values: CDR1 SGHTA, CDR2 FQGNSA. CDR3 length equals 17 residues. Between the trimmed V and J ends, which lost 3 bases and 0 bases, there was a span of 16 bases.

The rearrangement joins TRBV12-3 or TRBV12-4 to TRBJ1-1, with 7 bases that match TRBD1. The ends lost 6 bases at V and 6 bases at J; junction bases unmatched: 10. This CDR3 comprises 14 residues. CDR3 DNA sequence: TGTGCCAGCAGGGAGGACAGGAGAAGGGCTGAAGCTTTCTTT. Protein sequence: CASREDRRRAEAFF.

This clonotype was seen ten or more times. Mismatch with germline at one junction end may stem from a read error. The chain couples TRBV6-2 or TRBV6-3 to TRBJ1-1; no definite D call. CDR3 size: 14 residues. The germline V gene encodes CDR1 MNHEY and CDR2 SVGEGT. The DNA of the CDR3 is TGTGCCAGCCGTTATCAGATACTCTACACTGAAGCTTTCTTT. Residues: CASRYQILYTEAFF.

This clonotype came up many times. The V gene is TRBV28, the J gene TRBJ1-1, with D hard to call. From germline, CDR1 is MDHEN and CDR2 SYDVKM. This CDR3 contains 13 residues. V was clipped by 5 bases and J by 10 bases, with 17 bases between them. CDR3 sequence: CASSPPPLGRAFF. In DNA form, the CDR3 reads TGTGCCAGCAGTCCCCCCCCGCTCGGTCGAGCTTTCTTT.

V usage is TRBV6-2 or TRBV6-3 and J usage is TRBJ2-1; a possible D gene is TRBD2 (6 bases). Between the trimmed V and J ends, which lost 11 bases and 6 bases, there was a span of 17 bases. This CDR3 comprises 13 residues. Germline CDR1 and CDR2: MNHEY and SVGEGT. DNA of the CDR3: TGTGCCTGCCATAGGGACTCTCTCAATGAGCAGTTCTTC. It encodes CACHRDSLNEQFF.

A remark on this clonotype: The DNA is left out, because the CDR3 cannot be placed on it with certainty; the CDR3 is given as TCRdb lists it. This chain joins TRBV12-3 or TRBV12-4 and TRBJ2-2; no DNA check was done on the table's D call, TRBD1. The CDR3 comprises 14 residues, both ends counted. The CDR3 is CASSTQGNGELFFF.

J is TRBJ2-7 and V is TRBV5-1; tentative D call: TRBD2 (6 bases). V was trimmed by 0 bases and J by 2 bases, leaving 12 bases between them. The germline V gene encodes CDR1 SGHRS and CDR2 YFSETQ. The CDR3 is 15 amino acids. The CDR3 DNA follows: TGCGCCAGCAGCTTGGCCGGGACTTTTGCCTACGAGCAGTACTTC. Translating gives CASSLAGTFAYEQYF.

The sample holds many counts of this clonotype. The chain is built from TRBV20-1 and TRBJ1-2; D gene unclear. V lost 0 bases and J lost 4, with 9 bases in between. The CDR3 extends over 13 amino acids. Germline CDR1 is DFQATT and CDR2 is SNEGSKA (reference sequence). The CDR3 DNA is TGCAGTGCTAGAGAAGGAGGGATCTATGGCTACACCTTC. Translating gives CSAREGGIYGYTF.